This T cell receptor (beta chain) was retrieved from a study of type 1 regulatory T cells. The wider study: T-allo10 is an in vitro-generated, Tr1-enriched CD4 T cell product specific for alloantigen. Whole-study findings and limits: Type 1 regulatory T cells had a more restricted TCR repertoire than non-type 1 regulatory T cells.

One entry per CDR3 protein, called by TCRdb with MiXCR from the reads. Here the sample spans about 69,000 distinct CDR3 sequences, 20% being singletons. Looked up from germline, CDR1 is DFQATT and CDR2 is SNEGSKA (reference sequence). The CDR3 is 12 amino acids. Notes on this clonotype: The target antigen is unknown. An end of the junction differs from the germline gene, which may be a read error.

V is TRBV20-1 and J is TRBJ2-1; a weak D match, TRBD1 (6 bases). Sequences were obtained from cultured type 1 regulatory T (Tr1) cells, either the whole culture or a sorted fraction (not recorded which). This TCR was sampled from a human donor in good health. CDR3 protein: CSVTAGAERGIF. CDR3 DNA sequence: TGCAGTGTAACGGCCGGGGCCGAGAGGGGGATCTTC.